Given below is one TCR beta chain in context. Its antigen is currently unknown. The CDR3 spans 15 residues. V dropped 0 bases and J dropped 0 bases, with 9 bases sitting between them. The V gene's germline CDR1 is SGHTA and CDR2 FQGNSA. TCR beta sequencing was performed on blood CD8+ and CD4+ T cells. FACS enriched CD8+ TEMRA cells, while bulk CD8+ and CD4+ were negatively isolated. The entry originates in a study of CD8 T cells in Susac syndrome. RNA, at about 0.45 to 1 ug, was reverse transcribed with random hexamers. Coverage of TCR beta CDR3 amplification by immunoSEQ multiplex PCR extended to 54 Vbeta and 13 Jbeta. TCRdb fed the immunoSEQ multiplex PCR reads into MiXCR, producing one record per CDR3 protein. The table includes about 300,000 distinct CDR3 sequences, roughly 90% detected once. Study-level points and caveats: The study recognized that its TCR sequencing and HLA analysis covered a relatively small number of individuals.

The TCR was taken from a human donor with multiple sclerosis. The specimen sequenced was CD8+ T cells from PBMCs. The chain couples TRBV7-2 to TRBJ2-7; no clear D. CDR3 coding DNA: TGTGCCAGCAGCTTAGCGGGTTTGAGCTCCTACGAGCAGTACTTC. Amino acid sequence: CASSLAGLSSYEQYF. Supplemented by reference TRBV7-2 and TRBJ2-7, the full variable domain reads GAGVSQSPSNKVTEKGKDVELRCDPISGHTALYWYRQSLGQGLEFLIYFQGNSAPDKSGLPSDRFSAERTGGSVSTLTIQRTQQEDSAVYLCASSLAGLSSYEQYFGPGTRLTVT.